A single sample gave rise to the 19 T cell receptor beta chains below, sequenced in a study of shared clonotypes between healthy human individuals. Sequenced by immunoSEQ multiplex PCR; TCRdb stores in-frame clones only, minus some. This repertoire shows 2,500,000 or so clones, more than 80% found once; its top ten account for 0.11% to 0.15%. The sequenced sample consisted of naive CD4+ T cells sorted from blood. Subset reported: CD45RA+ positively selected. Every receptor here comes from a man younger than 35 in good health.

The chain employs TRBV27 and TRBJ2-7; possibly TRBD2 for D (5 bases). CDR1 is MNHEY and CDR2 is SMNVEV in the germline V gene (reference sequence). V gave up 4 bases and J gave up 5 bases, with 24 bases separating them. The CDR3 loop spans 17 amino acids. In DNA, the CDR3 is TGTGCCAGCAGTTCAGCCCCCTACCTGGAAAGTAGCGACGAGCAGTACTTC. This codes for CASSSAPYLESSDEQYF.

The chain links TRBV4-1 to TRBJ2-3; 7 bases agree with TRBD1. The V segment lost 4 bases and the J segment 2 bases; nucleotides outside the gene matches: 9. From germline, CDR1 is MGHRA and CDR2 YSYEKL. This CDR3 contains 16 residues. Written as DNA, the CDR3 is TGCGCCAGCAGCCCCAGGGGACAGAGAGACACAGATACGCAGTATTTT. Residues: CASSPRGQRDTDTQYF.

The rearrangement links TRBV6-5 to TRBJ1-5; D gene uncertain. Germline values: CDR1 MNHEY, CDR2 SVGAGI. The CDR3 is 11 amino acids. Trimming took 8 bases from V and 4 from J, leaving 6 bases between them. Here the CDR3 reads CASAGNQPQHF. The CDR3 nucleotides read TGTGCCAGCGCGGGAAATCAGCCCCAGCATTTT.

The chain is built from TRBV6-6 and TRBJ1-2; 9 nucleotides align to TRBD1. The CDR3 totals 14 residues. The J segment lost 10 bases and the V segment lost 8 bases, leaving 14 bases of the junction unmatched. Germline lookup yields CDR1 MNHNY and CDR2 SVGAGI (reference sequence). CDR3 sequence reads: CASHTRDRVIYYTF. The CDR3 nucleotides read TGTGCCAGCCATACGAGGGACAGGGTCATCTACTACACCTTC.

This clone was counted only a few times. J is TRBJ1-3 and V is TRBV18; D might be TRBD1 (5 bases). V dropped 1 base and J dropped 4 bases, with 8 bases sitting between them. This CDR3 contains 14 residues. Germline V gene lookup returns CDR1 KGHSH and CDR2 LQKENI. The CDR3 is CASSPREGGNTIYF. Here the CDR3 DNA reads TGTGCCAGCTCACCACGAGAGGGGGGAAACACCATATATTTT.

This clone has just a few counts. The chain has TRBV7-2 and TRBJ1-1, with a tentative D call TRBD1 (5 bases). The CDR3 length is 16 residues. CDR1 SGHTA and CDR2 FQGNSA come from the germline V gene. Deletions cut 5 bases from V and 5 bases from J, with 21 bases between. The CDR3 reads CASSPQGNPRGTEAFF. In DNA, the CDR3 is TGTGCCAGCAGCCCCCAGGGTAATCCTCGAGGGACTGAAGCTTTCTTT.

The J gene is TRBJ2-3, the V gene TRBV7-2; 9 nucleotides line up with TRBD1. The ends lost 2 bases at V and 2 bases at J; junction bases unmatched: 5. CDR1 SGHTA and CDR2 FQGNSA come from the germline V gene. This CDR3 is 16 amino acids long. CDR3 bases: TGTGCCAGCAGCTTACGACAGGGGGATCACACAGATACGCAGTATTTT. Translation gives CASSLRQGDHTDTQYF.

CDR3: CASSVASINSPLHF. The CDR3 DNA sequence: TGTGCCAGCAGCGTAGCAAGTATTAATTCACCCCTCCACTTT. The rearrangement links TRBV9 to TRBJ1-6; no firm D call. The CDR3 contains 14 residues. CDR1 SGDLS and CDR2 YYNGEE come from the germline V gene. Trimming stripped 0 bases from V and 6 bases from J, with 7 bases between.

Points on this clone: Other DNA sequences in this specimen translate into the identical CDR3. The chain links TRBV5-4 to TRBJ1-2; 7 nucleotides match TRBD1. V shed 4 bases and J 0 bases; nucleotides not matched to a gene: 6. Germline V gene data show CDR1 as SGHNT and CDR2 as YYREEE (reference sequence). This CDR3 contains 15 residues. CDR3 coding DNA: TGTGCCAGCAGCCTAGGGGGACAGTCTAACTATGGCTACACCTTC. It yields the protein CASSLGGQSNYGYTF.

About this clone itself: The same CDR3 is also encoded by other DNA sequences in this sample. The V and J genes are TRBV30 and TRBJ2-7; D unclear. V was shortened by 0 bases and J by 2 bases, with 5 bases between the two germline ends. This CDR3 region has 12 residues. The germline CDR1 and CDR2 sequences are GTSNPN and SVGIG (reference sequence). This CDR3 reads CAWSVGTYEQYF. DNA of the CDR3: TGTGCCTGGAGTGTAGGGACCTACGAGCAGTACTTC.

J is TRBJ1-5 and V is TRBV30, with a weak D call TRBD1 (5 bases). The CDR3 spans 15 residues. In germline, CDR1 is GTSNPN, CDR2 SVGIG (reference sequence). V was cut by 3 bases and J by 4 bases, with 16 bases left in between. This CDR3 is CAWSRGTLVNQPQHF. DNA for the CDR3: TGTGCCTGGAGCAGAGGGACGCTCGTAAATCAGCCCCAGCATTTT. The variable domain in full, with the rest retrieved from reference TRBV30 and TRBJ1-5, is SQTIHQWPATLVQPVGSPLSLECTVEGTSNPNLYWYRQAAGRGLQLLFYSVGIGQISSEVPQNLSASRPQDRQFILSSKKLLLSDSGFYLCAWSRGTLVNQPQHFGDGTRLSIL.

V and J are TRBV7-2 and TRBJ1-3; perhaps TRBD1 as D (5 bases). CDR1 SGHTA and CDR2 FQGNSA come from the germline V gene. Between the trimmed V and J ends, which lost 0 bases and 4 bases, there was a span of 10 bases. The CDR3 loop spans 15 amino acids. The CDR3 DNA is TGTGCCAGCAGCTTAGCGAGCGGGGCCGGAAACACCATATATTTT. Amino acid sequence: CASSLASGAGNTIYF.

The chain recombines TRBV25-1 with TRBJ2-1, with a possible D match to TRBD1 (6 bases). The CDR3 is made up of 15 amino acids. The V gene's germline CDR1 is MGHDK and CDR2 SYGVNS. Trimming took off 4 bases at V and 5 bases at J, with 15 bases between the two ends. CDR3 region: CASSAVPGQDNEQFF. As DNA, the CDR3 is TGTGCCAGCAGTGCTGTTCCGGGACAAGACAATGAGCAGTTCTTC.

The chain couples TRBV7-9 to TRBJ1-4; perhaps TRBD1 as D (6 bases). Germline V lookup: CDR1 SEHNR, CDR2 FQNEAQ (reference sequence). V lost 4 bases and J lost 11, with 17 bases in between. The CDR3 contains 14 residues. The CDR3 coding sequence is TGTGCCAGCAGCTCGTCCGGGACACTAGGGAAACTGTTTTTT. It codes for CASSSSGTLGKLFF.

The CDR3 protein is CASSFGQGNYGYTF. The CDR3 DNA is TGTGCCAGTAGCTTTGGACAGGGCAACTATGGCTACACCTTC. This rearrangement joins TRBV19 to TRBJ1-2; 8 bases align to TRBD1. Looked up from germline, CDR1 is LNHDA and CDR2 is SQIVND (reference sequence). The CDR3 extends over 14 amino acids. V lost 6 bases, J lost 2 bases, and 5 bases stayed unmatched.

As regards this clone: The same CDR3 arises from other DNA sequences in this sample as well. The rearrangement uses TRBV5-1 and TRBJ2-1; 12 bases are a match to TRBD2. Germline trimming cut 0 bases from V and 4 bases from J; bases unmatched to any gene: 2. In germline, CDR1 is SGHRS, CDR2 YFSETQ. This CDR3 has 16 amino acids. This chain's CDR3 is CASSLAGLAGYNEQFF. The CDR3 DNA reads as TGCGCCAGCAGCTTGGCGGGACTAGCGGGTTACAATGAGCAGTTCTTC.

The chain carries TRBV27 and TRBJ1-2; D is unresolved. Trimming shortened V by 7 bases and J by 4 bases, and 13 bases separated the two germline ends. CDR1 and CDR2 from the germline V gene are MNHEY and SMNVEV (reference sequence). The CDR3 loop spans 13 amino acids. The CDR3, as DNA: TGTGCCAGCACCTCGGGATTCCCCTATGGCTACACCTTC. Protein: CASTSGFPYGYTF.

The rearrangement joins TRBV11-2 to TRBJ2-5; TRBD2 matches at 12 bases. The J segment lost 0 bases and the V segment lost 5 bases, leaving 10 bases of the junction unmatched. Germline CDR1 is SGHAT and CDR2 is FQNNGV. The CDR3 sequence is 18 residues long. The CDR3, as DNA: TGTGCCAGCAGCCCCGGGACTAGCGGGTACCCCCACCAAGAGACCCAGTACTTC. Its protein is CASSPGTSGYPHQETQYF.

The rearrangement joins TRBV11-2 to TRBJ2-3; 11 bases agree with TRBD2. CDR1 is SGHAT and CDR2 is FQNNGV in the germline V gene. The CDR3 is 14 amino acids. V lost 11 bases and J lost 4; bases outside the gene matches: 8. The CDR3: CAGGLAGGADTQYF. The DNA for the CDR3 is TGTGCCGGCGGTCTAGCGGGGGGAGCAGATACGCAGTATTTT.